The 30 T cell receptor beta chains in this list originate from one sample, sequenced in a study of siplizumab effects on memory and regulatory T cells. Libraries were prepared by immunoSEQ multiplex PCR; TCRdb keeps only in-frame clonotypes and omits some of them. The data show about 68,000 clones, roughly 93% seen once. The sample comprised CD8+ T cells sorted from blood. These receptors were obtained from a human donor in good health.

The chain combines TRBV29-1 with TRBJ2-1, with D uncertain. V dropped 3 bases and J dropped 9 bases, with 12 bases sitting between them. CDR3 length equals 12 residues. Germline CDR1 is SQVTM and CDR2 is ANQGSEA. CDR3 residues: CSVDSGPREQFF. The CDR3 DNA sequence: TGCAGCGTTGATTCCGGGCCGCGTGAGCAGTTCTTC.

The chain couples TRBV6-6 to TRBJ1-2; D unresolved. This CDR3 is 14 amino acids long. V lost 2 bases and J 4 bases, leaving 11 bases between the germline ends. The V gene's germline CDR1 is MNHNY and CDR2 SVGAGI (reference sequence). The chain's CDR3 is CASSYAEQFYGYTF. The CDR3 nucleotides read TGTGCCAGCAGTTACGCAGAACAGTTCTATGGCTACACCTTC.

The V gene is TRBV27, the J gene TRBJ2-1; D possibly corresponds to TRBD2 (6 bases). CDR3 length equals 16 residues. Trimming stripped 1 base from V and 0 bases from J, with 10 bases between. Germline loops: CDR1 MNHEY, CDR2 SMNVEV (reference sequence). The CDR3 region is CASSLYPTSSYNEQFF. Here the CDR3 DNA reads TGTGCCAGCAGTTTATATCCGACTAGCTCCTACAATGAGCAGTTCTTC.

V gene TRBV6-1 combines with J gene TRBJ2-2; D not resolved. This CDR3 spans 11 amino acids. The germline CDR1 and CDR2 sequences are MNHNS and SASEGT. V was trimmed by 7 bases and J by 7 bases, leaving 7 bases between them. The CDR3 sequence: CASMRFGELFF. The CDR3 bases are TGTGCCAGCATGCGGTTCGGGGAGCTGTTTTTT.

The chain links TRBV9 to TRBJ2-3; the match to TRBD2 covers 12 bases. The CDR3 runs 17 residues. The germline gives CDR1 SGDLS, CDR2 YYNGEE. J lost 3 bases, V lost 0 bases, and 5 bases had no gene match. CDR3 amino acids: CASSVVASGGVTDTQYF. The CDR3 DNA sequence: TGTGCCAGCAGCGTAGTGGCTAGCGGGGGGGTGACAGATACGCAGTATTTT.

This chain uses TRBV4-3 with TRBJ2-3; 9 bases line up with TRBD2. There are 16 residues in the CDR3. V lost 1 base, J lost 5 bases, and 7 bases stayed unmatched. The germline V gene encodes CDR1 LGHNA and CDR2 YSLEER. CDR3 loop: CASSQVGGGAIDTQYF. The CDR3 DNA reads as TGCGCCAGCAGCCAAGTGGGCGGGGGGGCTATAGATACGCAGTATTTT.

The chain is built from TRBV4-3 and TRBJ1-5; a possible D gene is TRBD1 (6 bases). The CDR3 extends over 15 amino acids. Trimming left V 0 bases short and J 7 bases short, with 13 bases between. Germline V gene sequence: CDR1 LGHNA, CDR2 YSLEER. This chain's CDR3 is CASSQETGASQPQHF. The CDR3, as DNA: TGCGCCAGCAGCCAAGAGACGGGGGCGAGCCAGCCCCAGCATTTT.

The V and J genes are TRBV30 and TRBJ2-1, with 8 bases that match TRBD1. The germline V gene encodes CDR1 GTSNPN and CDR2 SVGIG (reference sequence). The CDR3 is 13 amino acids. J was trimmed by 8 bases and V by 1 base; bases with no gene match: 4. The CDR3, as DNA: TGTGCCTGGAGTGGAGACAGGGGCGATGAGCAGTTCTTC. This encodes CAWSGDRGDEQFF.

The genes are TRBV28 and TRBJ2-7; D not certain. V dropped 2 bases and J dropped 9 bases, with 11 bases sitting between them. The V gene's germline CDR1 is MDHEN and CDR2 SYDVKM. The CDR3 is made up of 12 amino acids. The CDR3 spells CASSLGPPVQYF. The DNA for the CDR3 is TGTGCCAGCAGTTTAGGCCCCCCTGTGCAGTACTTC.

The chain couples TRBV5-4 to TRBJ2-3, with D uncertain. Between the trimmed V and J ends, which lost 1 base and 4 bases, there was a span of 7 bases. Germline values: CDR1 SGHNT, CDR2 YYREEE (reference sequence). The CDR3 has 13 residues. CDR3 loop: CASSLTISDTQYF. In DNA form, the CDR3 reads TGTGCCAGCAGCTTGACCATTTCAGATACGCAGTATTTT.

V gene TRBV5-1 combines with J gene TRBJ2-3, with D possibly TRBD1 on 5 matching bases. The germline V and J ends were trimmed by 4 bases and 4 bases, with 10 bases remaining between them. There are 13 residues in the CDR3. Germline lookup yields CDR1 SGHRS and CDR2 YFSETQ. CDR3 coding DNA: TGCGCCAGCAGCCTAGACAGTCCAGATACGCAGTATTTT. Protein: CASSLDSPDTQYF.

The chain couples TRBV6-5 to TRBJ2-1; D is unclear. Germline loops: CDR1 MNHEY, CDR2 SVGAGI. Trimming pared 10 bases from V and 0 bases from J, leaving 13 bases between. The CDR3 is made up of 14 amino acids. The CDR3 sequence: CATHAVSSYNEQFF. CDR3 coding DNA: TGTGCCACCCACGCGGTATCCTCCTACAATGAGCAGTTCTTC.

This sequence joins TRBV7-2 and TRBJ2-2, with 10 nucleotides matching TRBD2. With 2 bases clipped from V and 6 bases from J, the junction kept 3 bases outside the gene matches. The CDR3 runs 15 residues. CDR1 SGHTA and CDR2 FQGNSA come from the germline V gene. CDR3 DNA: TGTGCCAGCAGCTTACTAAGCGGGGGGGCCGGGGAGCTGTTTTTT. This translates into CASSLLSGGAGELFF.

J is TRBJ1-1 and V is TRBV4-3; D remains ambiguous. CDR1 and CDR2 (germline): LGHNA, YSLEER. The V end lost 0 bases, the J end lost 7 bases, and 12 bases lay between the germline ends. This CDR3 is 14 amino acids long. CDR3 residues: CASSQDRFQLEAFF. The CDR3 DNA is TGCGCCAGCAGCCAAGATAGGTTCCAGCTTGAAGCTTTCTTT.

The chain joins TRBV7-8 to TRBJ2-7; D is uncertain. Germline V lookup: CDR1 SGHVS, CDR2 FQNEAQ. Deletions cut 4 bases from V and 6 bases from J, with 10 bases between. The CDR3 contains 12 residues. Here the CDR3 DNA reads TGTGCCAGCAGCTCCCACAAGGGCGAGCAGTACTTC. It translates to CASSSHKGEQYF.

This chain joins TRBV27 and TRBJ2-1; 10 bases are shared with TRBD1. Trimming took 4 bases from V and 6 from J; bases not matched to a gene: 3. The CDR3 spans 14 residues. Germline-derived CDR1 and CDR2 are MNHEY and SMNVEV (reference sequence). The CDR3 protein is CASSSGTGVNEQFF. The CDR3 DNA reads as TGTGCCAGCAGTTCCGGGACAGGGGTCAATGAGCAGTTCTTC.

The J gene is TRBJ1-1, the V gene TRBV29-1; 9 nucleotides line up with TRBD1. V lost 0 bases and J lost 3; bases outside the gene matches: 5. In germline, CDR1 is SQVTM, CDR2 ANQGSEA. The CDR3 consists of 15 residues. CDR3 DNA: TGCAGCGTTGAAGAGTACAGGGGGCCGTACACTGAAGCTTTCTTT. It yields the protein CSVEEYRGPYTEAFF.

For this clone: At one end the junction does not follow the germline gene, possibly because of a read error. The chain employs TRBV2 and TRBJ2-7, with a possible D match to TRBD2 (5 bases). The CDR3 consists of 14 residues. The germline gives CDR1 SNHLY, CDR2 FYNNEI. CDR3 nucleotide sequence: TGTGCCAGCACTGAACGGGGAGTTCGCGACGAGCAGTACTTC. Protein sequence: CASTERGVRDEQYF.

The chain links TRBV9 to TRBJ2-1; D is ambiguous. The V end lost 0 bases, the J end lost 7 bases, and 8 bases lay between the germline ends. This CDR3 has 13 amino acids. Per germline, CDR1 SGDLS and CDR2 YYNGEE. The CDR3: CASSVVPGNEQFF. CDR3 in DNA: TGTGCCAGCAGCGTAGTTCCCGGTAATGAGCAGTTCTTC. Supplemented by reference TRBV9 and TRBJ2-1, the full variable domain reads DSGVTQTPKHLITATGQRVTLRCSPRSGDLSVYWYQQSLDQGLQFLIQYYNGEERAKGNILERFSAQQFPDLHSELNLSSLELGDSALYFCASSVVPGNEQFFGPGTRLTVL.

The J gene is TRBJ2-5, the V gene TRBV7-2, with a weak D call TRBD2 (6 bases). Germline CDR1 reads SGHTA; CDR2 reads FQGNSA. The CDR3 is 14 residues long. The ends were cut back, 1 base at V and 13 bases at J, with 19 bases in the middle. CDR3 nucleotide sequence: TGTGCCAGCAGCTTAGGGGACTGGGCTTTGGTCCGGTACTTC. Protein sequence: CASSLGDWALVRYF.

This sequence joins TRBV6-5 and TRBJ2-7, with a tentative D call TRBD1 (6 bases). Trimming pared 4 bases from V and 2 bases from J, leaving 9 bases between. Germline CDR1 is MNHEY and CDR2 is SVGAGI. The CDR3 sequence is 13 residues long. Here the CDR3 DNA reads TGTGCCAGCAGTTGGGACACAGCCTACGAGCAGTACTTC. Encoded protein: CASSWDTAYEQYF.

The chain has TRBV6-1 and TRBJ2-5, with D possibly being TRBD1 (6 bases). The tail of the sequence fits TRBJ2-7 better, so the J call may be wrong. CDR1 and CDR2 from the germline V gene are MNHNS and SASEGT. The CDR3 consists of 18 residues. The CDR3 region is CASSGRDTIGVETYEQYF. The CDR3 bases are TGTGCCAGCAGTGGAAGGGACACGATCGGGGTCGAAACCTACGAGCAGTACTTC.

The chain links TRBV15 to TRBJ1-1; D not certain. Germline-derived CDR1 and CDR2 are LNHNV and YYDKDF (reference sequence). The CDR3 spans 13 residues. Trimming removed 11 bases from V and 3 bases from J, with 16 bases in between. This chain's CDR3 is CAVPGLGDTEAFF. The CDR3 coding sequence is TGTGCCGTGCCGGGTCTTGGGGACACTGAAGCTTTCTTT.

The rearrangement uses TRBV12-5 and TRBJ2-7; D gene uncertain. Germline CDR1 LGHNT, CDR2 FRNRAP. This CDR3 is built from 13 residues. V shed 0 bases and J shed 2 bases, with 5 bases lying between them. The CDR3 loop reads CASGLVPTYEQYF. The CDR3 coding sequence is TGTGCTAGTGGTTTGGTCCCTACCTACGAGCAGTACTTC.

This clone has just one count. The chain has TRBV18 and TRBJ1-5; the match to TRBD1 covers 7 bases. V lost 6 bases, J lost 5 bases, and 7 bases stayed unmatched. Germline assignment: CDR1 KGHSH and CDR2 LQKENI. This CDR3 has 14 residues. This CDR3 is CASSLVQGDQPQHF. The CDR3 coding sequence is TGTGCCAGCTCGCTGGTCCAGGGGGATCAGCCCCAGCATTTT.

This clone was found once. The chain recombines TRBV6-5 with TRBJ2-7; the D gene could be TRBD1 or TRBD2 (5 bases each). Deletions cut 2 bases from V and 6 bases from J, with 8 bases between. Germline-derived CDR1 and CDR2 are MNHEY and SVGAGI. The CDR3 runs 12 residues. The CDR3 loop reads CASSYRGGEQYF. The CDR3 DNA reads TGTGCCAGCAGTTACCGTGGGGGCGAGCAGTACTTC.

This chain connects TRBV7-6 to TRBJ2-7; either TRBD1 or TRBD2 may fit D (6 bases each). V gave up 0 bases and J gave up 9 bases, with 18 bases separating them. The CDR3 length is 15 residues. Germline-derived CDR1 and CDR2 are SGHVS and FNYEAQ. Written as DNA, the CDR3 is TGTGCCAGCAGCTTAGCGGGGGGCCAACCTTGGGTGCAGTACTTC. Translation: CASSLAGGQPWVQYF.

The J gene is TRBJ2-7, the V gene TRBV5-4; D may be TRBD2 (6 bases). The CDR3 is 12 residues long. Germline-derived CDR1 and CDR2 are SGHNT and YYREEE (reference sequence). The V end was cut by 2 bases, the J end by 6 bases, with 9 bases between. CDR3 protein: CASSFGGAEQYF. In nucleotides, the CDR3 is TGTGCCAGCAGCTTCGGCGGGGCCGAGCAGTACTTC.

The V call is TRBV27, the J call TRBJ2-1; unclear D gene. V was trimmed by 5 bases and J by 1 base, leaving 15 bases between them. Germline V gives CDR1 MNHEY, CDR2 SMNVEV (reference sequence). This CDR3 is built from 16 residues. CDR3 region: CASSPYGSGSYNEQFF. CDR3 sequence (DNA): TGTGCCAGCAGTCCCTACGGTAGTGGTTCCTACAATGAGCAGTTCTTC.

The J gene is TRBJ1-2, the V gene TRBV4-1; D unresolved. V gave up 1 base and J gave up 2 bases, with 11 bases separating them. This CDR3 region has 15 residues. Germline V CDR1 and CDR2: MGHRA, YSYEKL. CDR3: CASSQAFAANYGYTF. CDR3 bases: TGCGCCAGCAGCCAAGCATTCGCAGCCAACTATGGCTACACCTTC.